Below are 10 T cell receptor beta chains sequenced from a single sample in a study of CD8 T cells in ankylosing spondylitis (dated by TCRdb to the late 2010s). Library preparation used 5' RACE. For sequencing, an Illumina HiSeq 2500 was employed. Using fastp at Q25 and MiXCR, TCRdb reprocessed the public reads and kept productive beta chains. Merged by CDR3 protein, the rows form single entries marked with the most common genes and DNA. The sample profile shows around 450,000 distinct CDR3 sequences; roughly 26% of them were found once. Clones ranked in the top ten supply under 0.9% of the sample. The paper's findings and limits, for the study overall: Blood from ankylosing spondylitis patients appeared to be characterized by a TCR beta motif composed of several highly homologous amino acid variants.

The antigens these receptors bind are not known. Source material: blood, either unsorted or a sorted T cell fraction (not recorded which). Receptors originate from a male donor with ankylosing spondylitis.

This chain connects TRBV5-1 to TRBJ2-3; 11 bases agree with TRBD2. CDR1 and CDR2 from the germline V gene are SGHRS and YFSETQ. V gave up 5 bases and J gave up 3 bases; unmatched junction bases: 5. The CDR3 covers 15 residues. CDR3 coding DNA: TGCGCCAGCAGTCAACTAGCGGGAGCTACAGATACGCAGTATTTT. Protein sequence: CASSQLAGATDTQYF.

This clonotype was counted a few times. The chain has TRBV12-3 or TRBV12-4 and TRBJ1-5; 8 bases agree with TRBD1. CDR3 length: 15 residues. The junction had 8 bases not matched to a gene; V was cut back by 4 bases and J by 6 bases. CDR3 sequence: CASSSTDRGSQPQHF. The CDR3 DNA sequence: TGTGCCAGCAGTTCTACCGACAGGGGCAGTCAGCCCCAGCATTTT.

The chain employs TRBV20-1 and TRBJ1-1, with 7 nucleotides matching TRBD1. Trimming at V came to 4 bases and at J to 4 bases, leaving 6 bases not matched to a gene. The CDR3 length is 13 residues. CDR1 DFQATT and CDR2 SNEGSKA come from the germline V gene (reference sequence). CDR3 DNA: TGCAGTGCTATCCCCCCAGGGGGCACTGAAGCTTTCTTT. This encodes CSAIPPGGTEAFF.

This clonotype showed up just a few times. CDR3 sequence: CASSLGDYNSPLHF. DNA for the CDR3: TGCGCCAGCAGCTTGGGGGACTATAATTCACCCCTCCACTTT. The chain joins TRBV5-1 to TRBJ1-6; D is unresolved. The V end lost 0 bases, the J end lost 3 bases, and 4 bases lay between the germline ends. CDR3 size: 14 residues. In germline, CDR1 is SGHRS, CDR2 YFSETQ.

Only a few counts were recorded for this clonotype. The J gene is TRBJ2-3, the V gene TRBV2, with 8 bases matching TRBD2. CDR3 length: 15 amino acids. CDR1 is SNHLY and CDR2 is FYNNEI in the germline V gene. V lost 10 bases and J lost 3; bases outside the gene matches: 12. CDR3 coding DNA: TGTGCCACCAAAAGGTTCTCTAGCGGGACAGATACGCAGTATTTT. Amino acids: CATKRFSSGTDTQYF. Full variable domain (remainder filled in from reference TRBV2 and TRBJ2-3): EPEVTQTPSHQVTQMGQEVILRCVPISNHLYFYWYRQILGQKVEFLVSFYNNEISEKSEIFDDQFSVERPDGSNFTLKIRSTKLEDSAMYFCATKRFSSGTDTQYFGPGTRLTVL.

V usage is TRBV20-1 and J usage is TRBJ1-1; maybe TRBD1 (6 bases). CDR1 and CDR2 from the germline V gene are DFQATT and SNEGSKA (reference sequence). Trimming pared 1 base from V and 1 base from J, leaving 10 bases between. The CDR3 totals 14 residues. The CDR3 DNA reads TGCAGTGCTAGAGCCCTGGACAGGAACACTGAAGCTTTCTTT. Translation gives CSARALDRNTEAFF.

This clonotype appeared once. CDR3 sequence: CASSLQGRYNEQFF. As DNA, the CDR3 is TGTGCCAGCTCGTTACAGGGCCGATACAATGAGCAGTTCTTC. The rearrangement joins TRBV2 to TRBJ2-1; D is perhaps TRBD1 (6 bases). Trimming removed 8 bases at V and 4 bases at J, with 15 bases between. The CDR3 has 14 residues. Per germline, CDR1 SNHLY and CDR2 FYNNEI.

V and J are TRBV7-9 and TRBJ2-2, with D possibly matching TRBD2 (5 bases). CDR3 length: 13 amino acids. Germline CDR1 and CDR2: SEHNR and FQNEAQ (reference sequence). The V gene lost 4 bases and the J gene lost 8 bases, with 11 bases spanning the gap. The CDR3 is CASSSVGEGELFF. Written as DNA, the CDR3 is TGTGCCAGCAGCTCCGTGGGAGAGGGGGAGCTGTTTTTT.

This chain links TRBV19 with TRBJ1-5; no firm D call. The germline CDR1 and CDR2 sequences are LNHDA and SQIVND (reference sequence). V gave up 6 bases and J gave up 1 base, with 7 bases separating them. The CDR3 has 13 amino acids. In nucleotides, the CDR3 is TGTGCCAGTAGGAGGGAAAGCAATCAGCCCCAGCATTTT. This sequence encodes CASRRESNQPQHF.

This clonotype came up many times. The CDR3 DNA reads TGTGCCAGCAGTTTAAAAGCGGGAGGGGACTACGAGCAGTACTTC. Translating gives CASSLKAGGDYEQYF. V usage is TRBV27 and J usage is TRBJ2-7; 10 nucleotides agree with TRBD2. CDR1 and CDR2 from the germline V gene are MNHEY and SMNVEV (reference sequence). The V and J ends lost 2 bases and 3 bases, in that order; junction bases with no gene match: 4. CDR3 size: 15 residues.